This entry is about one T cell receptor beta chain. The sample belongs to a study of blood T cell repertoires in COVID-19. Study details: Samples of COVID-19 (acute and convalescent) were obtained from the United States, Italy and Spain. PBMCs, B-cell-depleted T cells, or T cells were the source of the cDNA or gDNA that made up the material.

The ends were cut back, 2 bases at V and 5 bases at J, with 12 bases in the middle. CDR1 is ENHRY, CDR2 SYGVKD, per germline. This CDR3 comprises 14 residues. In the original analysis: Quantification of nucleated cells was approximated via reference gene primer amplification. Sequenced by immunoSEQ multiplex PCR; TCRdb stores in-frame clones only, minus some. The D gene and trimming were derived from the DNA, and the V and J assignments and clone size from that table. The repertoire holds approximately 290,000 clones, with around 91% as singletons. The chain links TRBV10-3 to TRBJ2-5; perhaps TRBD1 as D (6 bases). The sequenced material came from peripheral blood. This clonotype was sampled from a woman aged 60 to 75 with acute or convalescent COVID-19. CDR3 sequence: CAISETGPLETQYF. The DNA for the CDR3 is TGTGCCATCAGTGAGACAGGGCCTTTGGAGACCCAGTACTTC.